In its sample, the clone carrying this T cell receptor beta chain was seen once. No antigen is known for it. The source of the sample is a study of shared clonotypes between healthy human individuals. Study-wide findings and caveats: Clonotype sharing among donors likely depends on sequencing depth.

The unsorted PBMC replicate PCRs were performed with roughly 300 ng DNA, some 30,000 T cell genomes. Method: immunoSEQ multiplex PCR; TCRdb's copy keeps in-frame clones and lacks some. The sample carries about 490,000 clones, 81% recorded once. The study used around 96 million PBMCs per unsorted sample for genomic DNA. The source material was PBMCs. This sequence was found in a woman aged 40 to 55 in good health. Some clones in this sample may be carry-over from other donors' samples.

CDR3 loop: CAISEGTRYGAGGGEQFF. CDR3 DNA: TGTGCCATCAGTGAGGGTACTAGGTACGGGGCAGGGGGTGGTGAGCAGTTCTTC. The rearrangement uses TRBV10-3 and TRBJ2-1; 7 bases agree with TRBD1. The CDR3 is 18 residues long. Germline CDR1 and CDR2: ENHRY and SYGVKD. Losses at the gene ends were 2 bases for V and 9 bases for J; bases not matched to a gene: 19.